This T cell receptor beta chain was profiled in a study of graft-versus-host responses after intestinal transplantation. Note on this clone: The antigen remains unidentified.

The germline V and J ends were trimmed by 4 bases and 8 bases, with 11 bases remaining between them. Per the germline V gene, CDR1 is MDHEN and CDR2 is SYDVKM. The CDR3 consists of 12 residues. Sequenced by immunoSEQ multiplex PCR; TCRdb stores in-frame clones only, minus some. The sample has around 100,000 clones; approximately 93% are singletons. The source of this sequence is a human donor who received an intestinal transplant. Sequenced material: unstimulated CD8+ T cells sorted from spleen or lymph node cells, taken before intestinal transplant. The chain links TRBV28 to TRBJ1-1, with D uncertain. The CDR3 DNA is TGTGCCAGCAGTTCCCCGCTAGAGGAAGCTTTCTTT. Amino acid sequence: CASSSPLEEAFF.